The rows below give T cell receptor beta chains drawn from one sample of a study of blood T cell repertoires in COVID-19. Profiled with immunoSEQ multiplex PCR; TCRdb holds only in-frame clones, not every one. There are 200,000 or so clones in the sample; roughly 81% occur only once, and 12% lies in the top ten. The material sequenced was peripheral blood. These receptors were obtained from a woman of 80 years or more with COVID-19, enrolled during active disease. Both conserved end residues are part of each CDR3. D genes are given only for firm matches. Rows may omit the clone size; those that give it use once, few, many or a size class.

j_call,v_call,d_call,clone_size,cdr3_nt,cdr3_aa
TRBJ2-3,TRBV5-8,TRBD1,once,TGTGCCAGCAGCTTCCTGTGGACAGGAAGCACAGATACGCAGTATTTT,CASSFLWTGSTDTQYF
TRBJ2-2,TRBV4-1,TRBD2,.,TGCGCCAGCAGCAACCCGGGACTAGCGGGGGGGCGAAAGAGCACCGGGGAGCTGTTTTTT,CASSNPGLAGGRKSTGELFF
TRBJ2-1,TRBV4-2,.,.,TGTGCCAGCAGCCAAGACCAGGACCGGGGCTACAATGAGCAGTTCTTC,CASSQDQDRGYNEQFF
TRBJ2-1,TRBV30,TRBD1,.,TGTGCCTGGACCGGGACAGGACCTGACGGGCAGTTCTTC,CAWTGTGPDGQFF
TRBJ2-1,TRBV6-2/TRBV6-3,TRBD2,few,TGTGCCAGCAGCACCGGGACTAGCGGGGGACGCGGTGAGCAGTTCTTC,CASSTGTSGGRGEQFF
TRBJ2-1,TRBV7-9,TRBD1,.,TGTGCCAGCAGCTTACTCCCAGGACAGGGTTATTCCAATGAGCAGTTCTTC,CASSLLPGQGYSNEQFF
TRBJ1-4,TRBV19,.,.,TGTGCCAGTACTCACAGGGCCACTAATGAAAAACTGTTTTTT,CASTHRATNEKLFF
TRBJ2-7,TRBV19,.,.,TGTGCCAGTAGTATACTCGGCGGAAAGTCCGAGCAGTACTTC,CASSILGGKSEQYF
TRBJ2-1,TRBV5-1,TRBD2,.,TGCGCCAGCAGCCCTCTAGCGGCACCAACTTACAATGAGCAGTTCTTC,CASSPLAAPTYNEQFF
TRBJ1-1,TRBV18,.,.,TGTGCCAGCTCACCTTTAACAGGGAACACTGAAGCTTTCTTT,CASSPLTGNTEAFF
TRBJ1-1,TRBV5-4,TRBD1,.,TGTGCCAGCAGCCCAGGGGACAGGGTGAACACTGAAGCTTTCTTT,CASSPGDRVNTEAFF
TRBJ2-1,TRBV29-1,TRBD2,once,TGCAGCGTTGTGGGACTAGCGGGAGACAGGGCACAGTTCTTC,CSVVGLAGDRAQFF
TRBJ1-6,TRBV28,.,.,TGTGCCAGCAGTTTATACTCAGGGAGGAATTCACCCCTCCACTTT,CASSLYSGRNSPLHF
TRBJ1-4,TRBV3-1/TRBV3-2,TRBD1,.,TGTGCCAGCAGCCAACGAGGGGGCGCAGGTGAAAAACTGTTTTTT,CASSQRGGAGEKLFF
TRBJ1-2,TRBV19,TRBD1,.,TGTGCCAGTAGTTCCCCCGGGACAGGATTATATGGCTACACCTTC,CASSSPGTGLYGYTF
TRBJ2-3,TRBV14,TRBD1,.,TGTGCCAGCAGCCAACACCGGGGACAGGGGTTCTCAGATACGCAGTATTTT,CASSQHRGQGFSDTQYF
TRBJ2-1,TRBV10-3,.,.,TGTGCCATCAGAATGGGGGGCTCCTACAATGAGCAGTTCTTC,CAIRMGGSYNEQFF
TRBJ2-7,TRBV27,TRBD1,.,TGTGCCAGCAGTTGGGGACAGGGCTACGAGCAGTACTTC,CASSWGQGYEQYF
TRBJ2-2,TRBV6-4,TRBD1,.,TGTGCCAGCAGCCGACAGGGGGCAACCGGGGAGCTGTTTTTT,CASSRQGATGELFF
TRBJ1-5,TRBV3-1/TRBV3-2,.,.,TGTGCCAGCAGCCAAGACCATAGCAATCAGCCCCAGCATTTT,CASSQDHSNQPQHF
TRBJ1-4,TRBV6-1,TRBD1,.,TGTGCCAGCAGTGGACAGGGCCCTTTGACTAATGAAAAACTGTTTTTT,CASSGQGPLTNEKLFF
TRBJ1-5,TRBV6-2/TRBV6-3,TRBD1,once,TGTGCCAGCAGTGCCGATCGACAGGGAGAGGGCCAGCCCCAGCATTTT,CASSADRQGEGQPQHF
TRBJ2-1,TRBV11-3,TRBD2,.,TGTGCCAGCAGCCCCATGGCGGGGGGATACAATGAGCAGTTCTTC,CASSPMAGGYNEQFF
TRBJ1-2,TRBV29-1,.,.,TGCAGCGTGGAGCACCGGGACACTTATGGCTACACCTTC,CSVEHRDTYGYTF
TRBJ2-5,TRBV5-1,.,.,TGCGCCAGCAGCCTGGGAAGGGGCCAAGAGACCCAGTACTTC,CASSLGRGQETQYF
TRBJ2-7,TRBV21-1,.,.,TGTGCCAGCAGCAAAGAAAGGGGAGGGCGGGAGAAGCGGGAGCAGTACTTC,CASSKERGGREKREQYF